This T cell receptor (beta chain) comes out of a study of tumour-infiltrating T cells in Burkitt lymphoma. Study as a whole: Productive clonality predicted overall and progression-free survival.

Profiled with immunoSEQ multiplex PCR; TCRdb holds only in-frame clones, not every one. The table lists several thousand clones, roughly 10% of them singletons. This CDR3 has 14 residues. Per the germline V gene, CDR1 is MDHEN and CDR2 is SYDVKM. The ends lost 6 bases at V and 7 bases at J; junction bases unmatched: 8. This clone was seen a few times. This receptor was taken from a human donor with diffuse large B-cell lymphoma. Sequencing used tumor tissue. J is TRBJ1-4 and V is TRBV28; 7 nucleotides agree with TRBD1. The CDR3 is CASREGGGVEKLFF. In nucleotides, the CDR3 is TGTGCCAGCAGGGAAGGGGGCGGTGTTGAAAAACTGTTTTTT.